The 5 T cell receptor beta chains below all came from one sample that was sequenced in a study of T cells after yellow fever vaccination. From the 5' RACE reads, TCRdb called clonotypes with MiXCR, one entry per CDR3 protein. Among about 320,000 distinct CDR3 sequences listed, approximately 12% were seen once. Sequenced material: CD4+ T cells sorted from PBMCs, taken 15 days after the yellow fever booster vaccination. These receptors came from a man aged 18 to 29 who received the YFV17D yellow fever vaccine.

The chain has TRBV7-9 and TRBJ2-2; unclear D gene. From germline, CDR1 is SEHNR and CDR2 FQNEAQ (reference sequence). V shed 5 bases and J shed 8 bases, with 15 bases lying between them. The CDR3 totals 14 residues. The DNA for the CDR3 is TGTGCCAGCAGCCCAAACAACGCACCAGGGGAGCTGTTTTTT. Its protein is CASSPNNAPGELFF.

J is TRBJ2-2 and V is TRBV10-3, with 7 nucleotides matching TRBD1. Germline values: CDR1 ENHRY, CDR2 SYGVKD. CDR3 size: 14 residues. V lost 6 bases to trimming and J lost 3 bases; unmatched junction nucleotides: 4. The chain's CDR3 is CAISRDSYTGELFF. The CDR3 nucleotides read TGTGCCATCAGCCGGGACAGCTACACCGGGGAGCTGTTTTTT.

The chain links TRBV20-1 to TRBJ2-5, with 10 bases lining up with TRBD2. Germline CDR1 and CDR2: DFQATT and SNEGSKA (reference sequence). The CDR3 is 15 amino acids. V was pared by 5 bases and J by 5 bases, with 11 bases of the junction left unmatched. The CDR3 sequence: CSALQERGGQETQYF. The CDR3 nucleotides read TGCAGTGCTCTCCAGGAGCGGGGGGGCCAGGAGACCCAGTACTTC.

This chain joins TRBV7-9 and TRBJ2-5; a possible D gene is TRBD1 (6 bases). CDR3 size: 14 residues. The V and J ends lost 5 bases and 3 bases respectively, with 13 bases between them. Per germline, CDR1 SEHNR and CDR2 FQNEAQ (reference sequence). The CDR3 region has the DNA TGTGCCAGCAGCCCCCGGCAGGGGAAAGAGACCCAGTACTTC. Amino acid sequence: CASSPRQGKETQYF.

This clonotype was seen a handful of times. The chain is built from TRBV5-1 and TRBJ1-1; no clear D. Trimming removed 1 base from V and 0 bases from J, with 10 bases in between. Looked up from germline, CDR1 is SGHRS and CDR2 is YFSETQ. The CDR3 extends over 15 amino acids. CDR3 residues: CASSLKNTMNTEAFF. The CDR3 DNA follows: TGCGCCAGCAGCTTGAAGAATACTATGAACACTGAAGCTTTCTTT.